One sample yielded the 4 T cell receptor beta chains listed below, sequenced in a study of blood T cell repertoires in COVID-19. Clones were read by immunoSEQ multiplex PCR, and TCRdb kept only the in-frame ones, dropping some. There are around 58,000 clones in the sample; 70% to 90% occur only once, and roughly 5.7% lies in the top ten. The sample consisted of peripheral blood. These TCRs come from a human donor in a cohort sampled during active COVID-19.

This chain joins TRBV19 and TRBJ2-7; D possibly corresponds to TRBD1 (6 bases). This CDR3 spans 14 amino acids. Germline CDR1 reads LNHDA; CDR2 reads SQIVND (reference sequence). V was cut by 8 bases and J by 2 bases, with 16 bases left in between. CDR3 bases: TGTGCCAGTGGTACACAGGGTTTAACCTACGAGCAGTACTTC. It is translated as CASGTQGLTYEQYF.

The chain combines TRBV12-3 or TRBV12-4 with TRBJ2-1; perhaps TRBD1 as D (6 bases). CDR3 length: 13 residues. V gave up 7 bases and J gave up 8 bases, with 15 bases separating them. The chain's CDR3 is CASMTGTNYEQFF. For the CDR3, the DNA is TGTGCCAGCATGACCGGGACAAATTATGAGCAGTTCTTC.

V and J are TRBV28 and TRBJ1-1; a possible D gene is TRBD1 (5 bases). The CDR3 extends over 15 amino acids. Germline CDR1 reads MDHEN; CDR2 reads SYDVKM. V was shortened by 5 bases and J by 1 base, with 14 bases between the two germline ends. For the CDR3, the DNA is TGTGCCAGCAGTCTCCCCGGGACTCAGAACACTGAAGCTTTCTTT. Its translation: CASSLPGTQNTEAFF.

This rearrangement joins TRBV30 to TRBJ1-6; D ambiguous. The germline V gene has CDR1 GTSNPN and CDR2 SVGIG (reference sequence). The V gene lost 1 base and the J gene lost 10 bases, with 11 bases spanning the gap. The CDR3 is made up of 13 amino acids. The CDR3 here is CAWSERVRSPLHF. CDR3 bases: TGTGCCTGGAGTGAGCGGGTGCGGTCACCCCTCCACTTT.